These 23 T cell receptor beta chains were all obtained from the same sample, sequenced in a study of T cells after yellow fever vaccination. TCRdb recomputed calls from the 5' RACE reads with MiXCR, one row per CDR3 protein. The table records hundreds of thousands of distinct CDR3 sequences, roughly an eighth of them present only once. The source was PBMCs, collected on the day of the yellow fever booster vaccination. The receptors originated from a man under 40 who received the YFV17D yellow fever vaccine.

The CDR3 DNA sequence: TGTGCCAGCAGCTTGGGTCCAGCGAACACCGGGGAGCTGTTTTTT. Translation: CASSLGPANTGELFF. The genes are TRBV5-6 and TRBJ2-2; no firm D call. Trimming left V 0 bases short and J 0 bases short, with 6 bases between. The germline CDR1 and CDR2 sequences are SGHDT and YYEEEE. The length of the CDR3 is 15 residues.

There are a few counts of this clonotype. The rearrangement uses TRBV29-1 and TRBJ1-1, with a weak D call TRBD1 (5 bases). In germline, CDR1 is SQVTM, CDR2 ANQGSEA. V was pared by 4 bases and J by 1 base, with 13 bases between. The CDR3 consists of 14 residues. The CDR3 is CSVALGGTNTEAFF. In DNA form, the CDR3 reads TGCAGCGTTGCCCTGGGAGGGACGAACACTGAAGCTTTCTTT.

The V call is TRBV3-1, the J call TRBJ2-1; D might be TRBD1 (6 bases). Germline lookup yields CDR1 LGHDT and CDR2 YNNKEL (reference sequence). The CDR3 loop spans 19 amino acids. The germline V and J ends were trimmed by 3 bases and 0 bases, with 21 bases remaining between them. The CDR3 DNA sequence: TGTGCCAGCAGCCAGTATAAGGGGGACAAACAGAGCTCCTACAATGAGCAGTTCTTC. It encodes CASSQYKGDKQSSYNEQFF.

This clonotype occurred a few times. The CDR3 DNA reads TGCGCCAGCAGTGAGTCGAGGCTCGGAGGCTATACAGATACGCAGTATTTT. This codes for CASSESRLGGYTDTQYF. The V and J genes are TRBV10-1 and TRBJ2-3; weak D call: TRBD2 (5 bases). Trimming took 0 bases from V and 3 from J, leaving 16 bases between them. CDR1 WNHNN and CDR2 SYGVQD come from the germline V gene (reference sequence). The CDR3 length is 17 residues.

This clonotype was detected only a few times. The V call is TRBV29-1, the J call TRBJ2-1; 9 nucleotides line up with TRBD2. Germline assignment: CDR1 SQVTM and CDR2 ANQGSEA. V gave up 4 bases and J gave up 0 bases; unmatched junction bases: 4. The CDR3 consists of 15 residues. CDR3 DNA sequence: TGCAGCGTTGGCCCGACTAGCGGCTCCTACAATGAGCAGTTCTTC. This sequence encodes CSVGPTSGSYNEQFF.

The rearrangement links TRBV20-1 to TRBJ2-7, with TRBD2 identical over 7 bases. The CDR3 has 13 residues. Germline lookup yields CDR1 DFQATT and CDR2 SNEGSKA (reference sequence). The junction had 7 bases not matched to a gene; V was cut back by 3 bases and J by 5 bases. The CDR3 region is CSASRAGKHEQYF. The CDR3 DNA reads TGCAGTGCTAGTAGAGCGGGGAAGCACGAGCAGTACTTC.

The chain uses TRBV7-9 and TRBJ1-5; 7 bases map to TRBD1. CDR3 length: 16 amino acids. J gave up 0 bases and V 3 bases, and 5 bases lay outside the gene matches. Germline V CDR1 and CDR2: SEHNR, FQNEAQ (reference sequence). As DNA, the CDR3 is TGTGCCAGCAGCTTCGGAACAGGGGATAGCAATCAGCCCCAGCATTTT. It encodes CASSFGTGDSNQPQHF.

This clonotype was counted a few times. The J gene is TRBJ2-5, the V gene TRBV27, with D hard to call. The V and J ends lost 8 bases and 1 base respectively, with 11 bases between them. From germline, CDR1 is MNHEY and CDR2 SMNVEV (reference sequence). The CDR3 length is 13 residues. CDR3 region: CASRFNSQETQYF. As DNA, the CDR3 is TGTGCCAGCCGCTTCAACTCCCAAGAGACCCAGTACTTC.

This clonotype was detected a few times. A read error may account for a junction end that differs from germline. The chain joins TRBV7-7 to TRBJ2-1; possible D gene TRBD2, 6 bases. CDR1 is SSHAT, CDR2 FNYEAQ, per germline (reference sequence). The CDR3 totals 15 residues. The chain's CDR3 is CASSLGLRGSDEQFF. The CDR3 DNA reads as TGTGCTAGCAGCTTAGGACTACGGGGTTCCGATGAGCAGTTCTTC. Using reference TRBV7-7 and TRBJ2-1 for the parts outside the CDR3, the full variable domain is GAGVSQSPRYKVTKRGQDVTLRCDPISSHATLYWYQQALGQGPEFLTYFNYEAQPDKSGLPSDRFSAERPEGSISTLTIQRTEQRDSAMYRCASSLGLRGSDEQFFGPGTRLTVL.

The chain uses TRBV4-3 and TRBJ1-5; no definite D call. Per the germline V gene, CDR1 is LGHNA and CDR2 is YSLEER. This CDR3 is 14 amino acids long. V was pared by 5 bases and J by 2 bases, with 10 bases between. CDR3 region: CASSSSSGNQPQHF. The CDR3 region has the DNA TGCGCCAGCAGCTCCTCGTCTGGCAATCAGCCCCAGCATTTT.

In its sample, this clonotype was seen a few times. Here the CDR3 reads CASSIGGLRRTEAFF. CDR3 nucleotides: TGTGCCAGTAGTATAGGAGGATTGCGTCGCACTGAAGCTTTCTTT. J is TRBJ1-1 and V is TRBV19; D is undetermined. The CDR3 totals 15 residues. V was shortened by 1 base and J by 4 bases, with 13 bases between the two germline ends. Germline CDR1 is LNHDA and CDR2 is SQIVND (reference sequence).

The sample holds a few counts of this clonotype. The V and J genes are TRBV2 and TRBJ1-5; the D gene is possibly TRBD1 (5 bases). Trimming took off 7 bases at V and 0 bases at J, with 10 bases between the two ends. Germline lookup yields CDR1 SNHLY and CDR2 FYNNEI. CDR3 size: 14 residues. The DNA of the CDR3 is TGTGCCAGCAATGGGGCAGCTAGCAATCAGCCCCAGCATTTT. Translation: CASNGAASNQPQHF.

The chain is built from TRBV6-1 and TRBJ1-5, with D possibly matching TRBD1 (6 bases). The CDR3 totals 15 residues. Germline loops: CDR1 MNHNS, CDR2 SASEGT. Deletions cut 7 bases from V and 4 bases from J, with 17 bases between. The CDR3 loop is CASTLGQLSNQPQHF. Written as DNA, the CDR3 is TGTGCCAGCACCTTAGGACAGCTGTCGAATCAGCCCCAGCATTTT.

This chain joins TRBV6-1 and TRBJ2-1; possible D gene TRBD1, 6 bases. This CDR3 has 13 amino acids. Trimming removed 10 bases at V and 8 bases at J, with 18 bases between. Germline V gene data show CDR1 as MNHNS and CDR2 as SASEGT. The CDR3 loop is CATTDSTRHEQFF. CDR3 in DNA: TGTGCCACGACGGACAGTACACGACATGAGCAGTTCTTC.

In this sample, this clonotype turned up a few times. The chain combines TRBV11-2 with TRBJ2-5; 10 bases agree with TRBD2. Germline loops: CDR1 SGHAT, CDR2 FQNNGV. CDR3 length: 15 amino acids. With 3 bases clipped from V and 3 bases from J, the junction kept 4 bases outside the gene matches. The CDR3 region has the DNA TGTGCCAGCAGCTTTCTAGCGGGAGAGGAAGAGACCCAGTACTTC. As protein: CASSFLAGEEETQYF.

The CDR3 DNA sequence: TGTGCCAGCAACCGGGACAGGGGAGACGAGCAGTACTTC. Translated, it gives CASNRDRGDEQYF. This rearrangement joins TRBV5-6 to TRBJ2-7; 10 bases fit TRBD1. Germline CDR1 is SGHDT and CDR2 is YYEEEE. Losses at the gene ends were 6 bases for V and 5 bases for J; bases not matched to a gene: 5. This CDR3 spans 13 amino acids.

The rearrangement joins TRBV6-2 or TRBV6-3 to TRBJ2-1, with 8 bases lining up with TRBD2. The CDR3 length is 16 residues. Trimming cost V 6 bases and J 2 bases; bases outside gene matches: 9. Per the germline V gene, CDR1 is MNHEY and CDR2 is SVGEGT. The DNA for the CDR3 is TGTGCCAGCAGACCCCTAGCGGGCGTAACCTACAATGAGCAGTTCTTC. Amino acids: CASRPLAGVTYNEQFF.

This clonotype is a singleton in its sample. V and J are TRBV7-2 and TRBJ2-1; the match to TRBD1 covers 10 bases. This CDR3 spans 17 amino acids. Per germline, CDR1 SGHTA and CDR2 FQGNSA. The ends lost 5 bases at V and 7 bases at J; junction bases unmatched: 14. CDR3 coding DNA: TGTGCCAGCAGCCCGACCAATGACAGGGGGCTAAGGAATGAGCAGTTCTTC. Its translation is CASSPTNDRGLRNEQFF.

This clonotype has only a few counts. The chain is built from TRBV4-3 and TRBJ2-7; D is unclear. The CDR3 runs 14 residues. Trimming shortened V by 3 bases and J by 5 bases, and 14 bases separated the two germline ends. Germline CDR1 and CDR2: LGHNA and YSLEER. The CDR3 DNA reads TGCGCCAGCAGCCAGGACGGTAGATGGAACGAGCAGTACTTC. Amino acids: CASSQDGRWNEQYF.

The table lists this clonotype with a few counts. The rearrangement links TRBV7-8 to TRBJ2-3; D possibly corresponds to TRBD2 (6 bases). This CDR3 has 15 amino acids. CDR1 and CDR2 from the germline V gene are SGHVS and FQNEAQ. Between the trimmed V and J ends, which lost 3 bases and 6 bases, there was a span of 16 bases. The CDR3 coding sequence is TGTGCCAGCAGCTTTAGGAGGGCCTCTCGGGATACGCAGTATTTT. Translated: CASSFRRASRDTQYF.

CDR3 region: CASSLARTEGGNIQYF. Written as DNA, the CDR3 is TGCGCCAGCAGCTTGGCCAGGACCGAGGGCGGAAACATTCAGTACTTC. This chain links TRBV5-1 with TRBJ2-4; tentatively, D is TRBD2 (5 bases). The CDR3 is 16 amino acids. Germline V lookup: CDR1 SGHRS, CDR2 YFSETQ. The V gene lost 0 bases and the J gene lost 6 bases, with 16 bases spanning the gap.

This clonotype was seen only a few times. This chain links TRBV7-2 with TRBJ2-2; D gene ambiguous. This CDR3 spans 14 amino acids. Germline V gene lookup returns CDR1 SGHTA and CDR2 FQGNSA. The V gene lost 7 bases and the J gene lost 2 bases, with 11 bases spanning the gap. DNA of the CDR3: TGTGCCAGCAAGAGCAGGACCAACACCGGGGAGCTGTTTTTT. It is translated as CASKSRTNTGELFF.

The chain recombines TRBV4-3 with TRBJ2-1; the match to TRBD1 covers 8 bases. The CDR3 totals 17 residues. V dropped 4 bases and J dropped 3; count of bases not matched to a gene: 11. Germline V gene sequence: CDR1 LGHNA, CDR2 YSLEER. The CDR3 nucleotides are TGCGCCAGCAGCCTGAGGACAGGGTCCAAATTCTACAATGAGCAGTTCTTC. Its protein product is CASSLRTGSKFYNEQFF.